The 3 T cell receptor beta chains below come from one sample, sequenced in a study of identical twins. TCRdb processed the 5' RACE reads anew with MiXCR; each CDR3 protein has one entry. Among hundreds of thousands of distinct CDR3 sequences listed, 10% to 15% were seen once. These data also formed part of another study, on yellow fever vaccine responses in identical twins.

Sequences were obtained from PBMCs. The receptors originated from a woman in her late teens or twenties in good health.

The chain couples TRBV7-9 to TRBJ2-2; 10 positions match TRBD2. Germline assignment: CDR1 SEHNR and CDR2 FQNEAQ (reference sequence). Trimming cost V 2 bases and J 5 bases; bases outside gene matches: 5. The CDR3 sequence is 16 residues long. The chain's CDR3 is CASSLTSGIYTGELFF. The CDR3 nucleotides read TGTGCCAGCAGCTTAACTAGCGGGATATATACCGGGGAGCTGTTTTTT.

This clonotype was recorded a few times. CDR3 residues: CASSLLTKTDWNTGELFF. CDR3 sequence (DNA): TGTGCCAGCAGTCTCCTGACTAAGACAGACTGGAACACCGGGGAGCTGTTTTTT. The J gene is TRBJ2-2, the V gene TRBV27; either TRBD1 or TRBD2 may fit D (5 bases each). Germline-derived CDR1 and CDR2 are MNHEY and SMNVEV (reference sequence). Trimming removed 5 bases from V and 1 base from J, with 20 bases in between. The CDR3 runs to 18 residues.

This chain links TRBV20-1 with TRBJ2-7, with D maybe TRBD2 (6 bases). From germline, CDR1 is DFQATT and CDR2 SNEGSKA (reference sequence). The CDR3 sequence is 15 residues long. Trimming removed 0 bases at V and 5 bases at J, with 17 bases between. CDR3 nucleotide sequence: TGCAGTGCTAGAGATGCGGGGCAGGCGAGGGACGAGCAGTACTTC. Translating it yields CSARDAGQARDEQYF.